The next 12 T cell receptor beta chains were all read from a single sample in a study of blood T cell repertoires in COVID-19. TCRdb's copy holds only in-frame clones and misses some; the assay was immunoSEQ multiplex PCR. The sample has some 410,000 clones; 88% are singletons. Sequencing was carried out using PBMCs or T cells enriched from blood (not recorded which). Receptor source: a woman younger than 45 with acute COVID-19.

The chain combines TRBV5-1 with TRBJ2-1, with 9 bases matching TRBD2. Germline CDR1 and CDR2: SGHRS and YFSETQ. The CDR3 has 15 residues. V shed 3 bases and J 3 bases; nucleotides not matched to a gene: 4. The CDR3, as DNA: TGCGCCAGCAGCTCCGGGACTAGCTTCTACAATGAGCAGTTCTTC. It translates to CASSSGTSFYNEQFF.

This clone was observed a single time. The chain links TRBV6-2 or TRBV6-3 to TRBJ2-2, with 8 bases fitting TRBD2. CDR1 is MNHEY, CDR2 SVGEGT, per germline. There are 16 residues in the CDR3. The junction had 3 bases not matched to a gene; V was cut back by 2 bases and J by 1 base. DNA for the CDR3: TGTGCCAGCAGTTACGAACGGGGGGGGAACACCGGGGAGCTGTTTTTT. It is translated as CASSYERGGNTGELFF.

For the CDR3, the DNA is TGTGCCAGCAGCAAGACAGGGGGCAACGCTGAAGCTTTCTTT. The encoded protein is CASSKTGGNAEAFF. The rearrangement uses TRBV11-3 and TRBJ1-1; 10 positions agree with TRBD1. The CDR3 has 14 amino acids. V lost 5 bases to trimming and J lost 6 bases; unmatched junction nucleotides: 6. Per germline, CDR1 SGHNT and CDR2 YENEEA.

The chain joins TRBV2 to TRBJ2-3, with 7 bases matching TRBD2. Germline CDR1 is SNHLY and CDR2 is FYNNEI. The length of the CDR3 is 16 residues. J lost 0 bases, V lost 6 bases, and 9 bases had no gene match. The CDR3 coding sequence is TGTGCCAGCAGCTTAGAGCGGGGAGGGAGCACAGATACGCAGTATTTT. Translating it yields CASSLERGGSTDTQYF. Complete variable domain (other parts from reference TRBV2 and TRBJ2-3): EPEVTQTPSHQVTQMGQEVILRCVPISNHLYFYWYRQILGQKVEFLVSFYNNEISEKSEIFDDQFSVERPDGSNFTLKIRSTKLEDSAMYFCASSLERGGSTDTQYFGPGTRLTVL.

A remark on this clone: At the DNA level, this CDR3 is encoded by other sequences in the same sample as well. The CDR3 here is CASSLLANTGELFF. The CDR3 DNA sequence: TGCGCCAGCAGCTTGCTAGCGAACACCGGGGAGCTGTTTTTT. This sequence joins TRBV5-1 and TRBJ2-2; D is unclear. Germline values: CDR1 SGHRS, CDR2 YFSETQ. This CDR3 spans 14 amino acids. The V end was cut by 1 base, the J end by 0 bases, with 4 bases between.

The V and J genes are TRBV3-1 (or the pseudogene TRBV3-2) and TRBJ1-6, with D possibly TRBD1 on 6 matching bases. This CDR3 is 15 amino acids long. The V and J ends lost 1 base and 10 bases respectively, with 14 bases between them. From germline, CDR1 is LGHDT and CDR2 YNNKEL (reference sequence). The CDR3 sequence is CASSQGRGAGSPLHF. The DNA for the CDR3 is TGTGCCAGCAGCCAAGGGCGGGGGGCTGGCTCACCCCTCCACTTT.

In its sample, this clone was seen once. CDR3 residues: CASSDLTGVYHNEQFF. The DNA for the CDR3 is TGTGCCAGTAGTGACCTCACAGGGGTTTATCACAATGAGCAGTTCTTC. The V call is TRBV19, the J call TRBJ2-1; TRBD1 agrees at 7 bases. V shed 5 bases, J shed 5 bases, and the junction held 12 bases outside the gene matches. The CDR3 contains 16 residues. Per the germline V gene, CDR1 is LNHDA and CDR2 is SQIVND (reference sequence).

In this sample, this clone turned up a few times. The CDR3 protein is CSAYRVINEQFF. CDR3 coding DNA: TGCAGCGCTTACAGGGTAATCAATGAGCAGTTCTTC. V gene TRBV29-1 combines with J gene TRBJ2-1, with D perhaps TRBD1 (6 bases). The CDR3 runs 12 residues. The V end lost 7 bases, the J end lost 6 bases, and 13 bases lay between the germline ends. CDR1 is SQVTM and CDR2 is ANQGSEA in the germline V gene.

The chain carries TRBV7-9 and TRBJ1-1, with D possibly being TRBD1 (6 bases). Germline V CDR1 and CDR2: SEHNR, FQNEAQ (reference sequence). This CDR3 spans 16 amino acids. Trimming took off 5 bases at V and 4 bases at J, with 20 bases between the two ends. The CDR3 DNA reads as TGTGCCAGCAGCCCCCCGGGTCAGGGGAGGGTCACTGAAGCTTTCTTT. This translates into CASSPPGQGRVTEAFF.

As to this clone: Other nucleotide sequences in the sample specify the same CDR3. The rearrangement uses TRBV5-1 and TRBJ1-1; D is undetermined. V was cut by 4 bases and J by 2 bases, with 9 bases left in between. CDR1 is SGHRS, CDR2 YFSETQ, per germline. The CDR3 covers 13 residues. The CDR3 loop reads CASSPSVNTEAFF. The CDR3 DNA follows: TGCGCCAGCAGCCCCTCGGTCAACACTGAAGCTTTCTTT. The whole variable domain, remainder taken from reference TRBV5-1 and TRBJ1-1, is KAGVTQTPRYLIKTRGQQVTLSCSPISGHRSVSWYQQTPGQGLQFLFEYFSETQRNKGNFPGRFSGRQFSNSRSEMNVSTLELGDSALYLCASSPSVNTEAFFGQGTRLTVV.

J is TRBJ1-6 and V is TRBV7-8; no clear D gene. CDR3 length: 16 amino acids. CDR1 is SGHVS, CDR2 FQNEAQ, per germline. Trimming shortened V by 5 bases and J by 0 bases, and 11 bases separated the two germline ends. The CDR3: CASSLSASSYNSPLHF. Here the CDR3 DNA reads TGTGCCAGCAGCCTGTCAGCTAGCTCCTATAATTCACCCCTCCACTTT.

J is TRBJ1-3 and V is TRBV7-9; tentative D call: TRBD1 (5 bases). Trimming took off 5 bases at V and 0 bases at J, with 20 bases between the two ends. This CDR3 is built from 18 residues. The germline CDR1 and CDR2 sequences are SEHNR and FQNEAQ (reference sequence). This CDR3 reads CASSPWGGPKPSGNTIYF. Here the CDR3 DNA reads TGTGCCAGCAGCCCTTGGGGGGGACCGAAGCCCTCTGGAAACACCATATATTTT.